The sequence of this TCR beta chain was determined in a study of blood T cell repertoires in COVID-19. Study information: Nucleic acid was either cDNA or gDNA, and it came from T cells, B-cell-depleted T cells, or PBMCs.

Seattle cases were enrolled at active infection and followed longitudinally. The CDR3 consists of 20 residues. The germline V and J ends were trimmed by 4 bases and 0 bases, with 22 bases remaining between them. Germline V CDR1 and CDR2: LGHNA, YSLEER. Libraries were prepared by immunoSEQ multiplex PCR; TCRdb keeps only in-frame clonotypes and omits some of them. The sample includes a few hundred thousand clones, nearly 90% seen only once; the top ten take around 1.9%. This chain connects TRBV4-3 to TRBJ1-6, with unresolved D. The receptor comes from a woman between 55 and 75 years old with COVID-19, enrolled during active disease. Sample: peripheral blood. CDR3 in amino acids: CASSPFSGSGRSSYNSPLHF. The CDR3 DNA reads as TGCGCCAGCAGCCCATTTTCGGGTTCTGGTCGCAGCTCCTATAATTCACCCCTCCACTTT.